This is a list of T cell receptor beta chains from one sample in a study of OX40 agonist ivuxolimab in advanced cancers. Clones were sequenced by immunoSEQ multiplex PCR, and TCRdb holds only the in-frame ones, with some missing. The sample includes around 88,000 clones, 90% to 95% seen only once; the top ten take roughly 0.5%. This specimen consisted of CD4+ or CD8+ T cells sorted from blood, obtained in a trial of the OX40 agonist ivuxolimab. The receptors come from an adult with an advanced solid tumor such as melanoma, head and neck, liver or kidney cancer. Each CDR3 is given with its conserved first and last residue. A D gene is named only where the DNA matches it firmly. A row's size may be missing; if present it is once, few, many or a size class.

CDR3 protein: CASSLATGPTMGQYF; CDR3 DNA: TGTGCCAGCAGCTTAGCGACGGGACCCACGATGGGGCAGTACTTC; J gene: TRBJ2-7; clone size: NA; D gene: NA; V gene: TRBV7-2
CDR3 protein: CASSGRETQYF; CDR3 DNA: TGTGCCAGCAGCGGACGGGAGACCCAGTACTTC; J gene: TRBJ2-5; clone size: NA; D gene: NA; V gene: TRBV11-2
CDR3 protein: CASSQGYNSPLHF; CDR3 DNA: TGCGCCAGCAGCCAGGGTTATAATTCACCCCTCCACTTT; J gene: TRBJ1-6; clone size: once; D gene: NA; V gene: TRBV4-1
CDR3 protein: CASTQSDTQYF; CDR3 DNA: TGTGCCAGCACCCAGTCAGATACGCAGTATTTT; J gene: TRBJ2-3; clone size: NA; D gene: NA; V gene: TRBV27
CDR3 protein: CAWKQATDTQYF; CDR3 DNA: TGTGCCTGGAAACAGGCCACAGATACGCAGTATTTT; J gene: TRBJ2-3; clone size: NA; D gene: NA; V gene: TRBV30
CDR3 protein: CASRTEGQGPETQYF; CDR3 DNA: TGTGCCAGTAGAACCGAGGGACAGGGGCCCGAGACCCAGTACTTC; J gene: TRBJ2-5; clone size: NA; D gene: TRBD1; V gene: TRBV19
CDR3 protein: CASSSILGPSRGTEAFF; CDR3 DNA: TGCGCCAGCAGCTCGATCCTTGGACCCTCCAGAGGTACTGAAGCTTTCTTT; J gene: TRBJ1-1; clone size: NA; D gene: NA; V gene: TRBV5-1
CDR3 protein: CASSLSPNKDSSPLHF; CDR3 DNA: TGCGCCAGCAGCCTCAGCCCAAATAAAGACAGTTCACCCCTCCACTTT; J gene: TRBJ1-6; clone size: NA; D gene: NA; V gene: TRBV5-1
CDR3 protein: CAWATGLGANVLTF; CDR3 DNA: TGTGCCTGGGCCACGGGCCTTGGGGCCAACGTCCTGACTTTC; J gene: TRBJ2-6; clone size: NA; D gene: NA; V gene: TRBV30
CDR3 protein: CASSEDGDGYTF; CDR3 DNA: TGTGCCAGCAGTGAAGACGGAGATGGCTACACCTTC; J gene: TRBJ1-2; clone size: NA; D gene: NA; V gene: TRBV6-1
CDR3 protein: CASSVAERPVGYTF; CDR3 DNA: TGTGCCAGCAGCGTAGCTGAGAGGCCCGTTGGCTACACCTTC; J gene: TRBJ1-2; clone size: NA; D gene: NA; V gene: TRBV9
CDR3 protein: CASSQATGTDGYTF; CDR3 DNA: TGTGCCAGCAGCCAAGCCACGGGGACTGACGGCTACACCTTC; J gene: TRBJ1-2; clone size: NA; D gene: NA; V gene: TRBV4-2
CDR3 protein: CSASSGSPLHF; CDR3 DNA: TGCAGTGCTAGTAGTGGGTCACCCCTCCACTTT; J gene: TRBJ1-6; clone size: few; D gene: NA; V gene: TRBV20-1
CDR3 protein: CASSYSAGGYYEQYF; CDR3 DNA: TGTGCCAGCAGTTACTCGGCAGGGGGCTACTACGAGCAGTACTTC; J gene: TRBJ2-7; clone size: NA; D gene: TRBD1; V gene: TRBV6-5
CDR3 protein: CASSASGNGPYEQYF; CDR3 DNA: TGTGCCAGTAGTGCTTCAGGGAACGGGCCCTACGAGCAGTACTTC; J gene: TRBJ2-7; clone size: NA; D gene: NA; V gene: TRBV19
CDR3 protein: CAISDQGRRSGNTIYF; CDR3 DNA: TGTGCCATCAGTGACCAAGGCAGGCGCTCTGGAAACACCATATATTTT; J gene: TRBJ1-3; clone size: NA; D gene: NA; V gene: TRBV10-3
CDR3 protein: CASSSGIRTGELFF; CDR3 DNA: TGTGCCAGCAGTTCCGGAATCCGGACCGGGGAGCTGTTTTTT; J gene: TRBJ2-2; clone size: NA; D gene: NA; V gene: TRBV6-5
CDR3 protein: CASDRYNEQFF; CDR3 DNA: TGTGCCAGCGATAGGTACAATGAGCAGTTCTTC; J gene: TRBJ2-1; clone size: NA; D gene: NA; V gene: TRBV5-6
CDR3 protein: CASSQQLNTEAFF; CDR3 DNA: TGTGCCAGTAGCCAACAGCTGAACACTGAAGCTTTCTTT; J gene: TRBJ1-1; clone size: NA; D gene: NA; V gene: TRBV19
CDR3 protein: CASSPRQRVPGELFF; CDR3 DNA: TGTGCCAGCAGCCCCCGCCAAAGGGTCCCCGGGGAGCTGTTTTTT; J gene: TRBJ2-2; clone size: once; D gene: NA; V gene: TRBV27
CDR3 protein: CASSIKGQGMGSGANVLTF; CDR3 DNA: TGTGCCAGTAGTATAAAGGGACAGGGAATGGGCTCTGGGGCCAACGTCCTGACTTTC; J gene: TRBJ2-6; clone size: NA; D gene: TRBD1; V gene: TRBV19
CDR3 protein: CASGFLGNTIYF; CDR3 DNA: TGTGCCAGCGGCTTTCTCGGAAACACCATATATTTT; J gene: TRBJ1-3; clone size: NA; D gene: NA; V gene: TRBV5-6
CDR3 protein: CASSFKGYEQYF; CDR3 DNA: TGTGCCAGCAGCTTTAAGGGTTACGAGCAGTACTTC; J gene: TRBJ2-7; clone size: NA; D gene: NA; V gene: TRBV11-2
CDR3 protein: CASRGPKVGNEQFF; CDR3 DNA: TGTGCCAGCAGGGGACCGAAAGTAGGCAATGAGCAGTTCTTC; J gene: TRBJ2-1; clone size: NA; D gene: NA; V gene: TRBV2
CDR3 protein: CASSLDRKETQYF; CDR3 DNA: TGTGCCAGCAGCTTGGACAGAAAAGAGACCCAGTACTTC; J gene: TRBJ2-5; clone size: NA; D gene: NA; V gene: TRBV13
CDR3 protein: CAWRSSPWRGAEQYF; CDR3 DNA: TGTGCCTGGAGATCCTCTCCCTGGCGGGGGGCCGAGCAGTACTTC; J gene: TRBJ2-7; clone size: NA; D gene: TRBD2; V gene: TRBV30
CDR3 protein: CAWSVGLAGSTDTQYF; CDR3 DNA: TGTGCCTGGAGTGTCGGGCTAGCGGGGTCCACAGATACGCAGTATTTT; J gene: TRBJ2-3; clone size: NA; D gene: TRBD2; V gene: TRBV30
CDR3 protein: CAWRKDWAGEQYF; CDR3 DNA: TGTGCCTGGAGGAAAGACTGGGCGGGGGAGCAGTACTTC; J gene: TRBJ2-7; clone size: NA; D gene: NA; V gene: TRBV30
CDR3 protein: CASSPRDINFEQYF; CDR3 DNA: TGCGCCAGCAGCCCGCGCGATATCAATTTCGAGCAGTACTTC; J gene: TRBJ2-7; clone size: NA; D gene: NA; V gene: TRBV4-1
CDR3 protein: CASTITGFMNTEAFF; CDR3 DNA: TGTGCCAGTACCATTACCGGGTTCATGAACACTGAAGCTTTCTTT; J gene: TRBJ1-1; clone size: NA; D gene: NA; V gene: TRBV19
CDR3 protein: CAGSEVDNYEQYF; CDR3 DNA: TGTGCCGGGTCAGAGGTTGACAACTACGAGCAGTACTTC; J gene: TRBJ2-7; clone size: NA; D gene: NA; V gene: TRBV7-8
CDR3 protein: CASSSYGTWAGYTF; CDR3 DNA: TGCGCCAGCAGCTCATACGGAACTTGGGCTGGCTACACCTTC; J gene: TRBJ1-2; clone size: NA; D gene: NA; V gene: TRBV4-1
CDR3 protein: CASSLTGTGTQETQYF; CDR3 DNA: TGTGCCAGCAGCTTAACCGGGACAGGGACCCAAGAGACCCAGTACTTC; J gene: TRBJ2-5; clone size: once; D gene: TRBD1; V gene: TRBV7-3
CDR3 protein: CASSQGPGINTGELFF; CDR3 DNA: TGCGCCAGCAGCCAGGGTCCAGGGATAAACACCGGGGAGCTGTTTTTT; J gene: TRBJ2-2; clone size: NA; D gene: NA; V gene: TRBV4-1
CDR3 protein: CASSLRGGNYGYTF; CDR3 DNA: TGCGCCAGCAGCTTAAGGGGAGGGAACTATGGCTACACCTTC; J gene: TRBJ1-2; clone size: NA; D gene: NA; V gene: TRBV5-1
CDR3 protein: CASSEGTEVIYEQYF; CDR3 DNA: TGTGCCAGCAGTGAAGGGACAGAAGTCATCTACGAGCAGTACTTC; J gene: TRBJ2-7; clone size: NA; D gene: NA; V gene: TRBV6-1
CDR3 protein: CASSQETGELFF; CDR3 DNA: TGTGCCAGCTCGCAGGAAACCGGGGAGCTGTTTTTT; J gene: TRBJ2-2; clone size: few; D gene: NA; V gene: TRBV18
CDR3 protein: CASSLVSGVRQPQHF; CDR3 DNA: TGTGCCAGCAGCTTGGTGTCAGGGGTGCGTCAGCCCCAGCATTTT; J gene: TRBJ1-5; clone size: NA; D gene: NA; V gene: TRBV5-5
CDR3 protein: CASTPGYGGSAETQYF; CDR3 DNA: TGTGCCAGCACCCCAGGGTACGGGGGGAGCGCAGAGACCCAGTACTTC; J gene: TRBJ2-5; clone size: NA; D gene: TRBD2; V gene: TRBV28
CDR3 protein: CASRNYPAGTQYF; CDR3 DNA: TGTGCCAGCAGAAACTACCCCGCGGGGACCCAGTACTTC; J gene: TRBJ2-5; clone size: NA; D gene: NA; V gene: TRBV6-1
CDR3 protein: CASSEAPSGGGTQYF; CDR3 DNA: TGTGCCAGCAGTGAGGCCCCCAGCGGGGGGGGGACCCAGTACTTC; J gene: TRBJ2-5; clone size: NA; D gene: TRBD2; V gene: TRBV2